One and the same sample provided the 27 T cell receptor beta chains below, sequenced in a study of control samples from healthy donors and cancer patients. Only in-frame clones appear in the TCRdb table, and some are missing; sequencing was by immunoSEQ multiplex PCR. The sample carries some 130,000 clones, approximately 94% recorded once. The sample taken for sequencing was PBMCs. These receptors came from a man between 50 and 59 years old with head and neck cancer.

The V and J genes are TRBV3-1 (or the pseudogene TRBV3-2) and TRBJ1-1; D perhaps matches TRBD1 (5 bases). Germline V gene sequence: CDR1 LGHDT, CDR2 YNNKEL (reference sequence). This CDR3 comprises 15 residues. Trimming took 2 bases from V and 0 from J, leaving 10 bases between them. The CDR3 region is CASSQRGRMNTEAFF. The CDR3 DNA is TGTGCCAGCAGCCAAAGGGGAAGAATGAACACTGAAGCTTTCTTT.

V gene TRBV6-5 combines with J gene TRBJ2-5, with a tentative D call TRBD2 (7 bases). The germline V gene has CDR1 MNHEY and CDR2 SVGAGI. The CDR3 runs 16 residues. Deletions cut 0 bases from V and 2 bases from J, with 13 bases between. As DNA, the CDR3 is TGTGCCAGCAGTTACTCGCGAGGGGGGGCTCAAGAGACCCAGTACTTC. Its protein product is CASSYSRGGAQETQYF.

The V call is TRBV5-5, the J call TRBJ1-2; 12 bases match TRBD1. Germline loops: CDR1 SGHKS, CDR2 YYEKEE (reference sequence). The CDR3 has 15 amino acids. V lost 4 bases to trimming and J lost 4 bases; unmatched junction nucleotides: 5. The CDR3 coding sequence is TGTGCCAGCAGCAGAGGGACAGGGGGCGGCTATGGCTACACCTTC. This gives the protein CASSRGTGGGYGYTF.

The V and J genes are TRBV6-5 and TRBJ1-1; D not resolved. The length of the CDR3 is 14 residues. CDR1 is MNHEY and CDR2 is SVGAGI in the germline V gene. V was clipped by 5 bases and J by 1 base, with 11 bases between them. CDR3 nucleotides: TGTGCCAGCAGTCGGAATCGGGAGAACACTGAAGCTTTCTTT. Its translation is CASSRNRENTEAFF.

This chain uses TRBV28 with TRBJ1-1; no reliable D call. Trimming removed 2 bases from V and 5 bases from J, with 6 bases in between. The CDR3 spans 12 residues. The germline gives CDR1 MDHEN, CDR2 SYDVKM. CDR3: CASSLLMTEAFF. The CDR3 DNA sequence: TGTGCCAGCAGTTTACTGATGACTGAAGCTTTCTTT.

The chain couples TRBV4-2 to TRBJ2-1, with D possibly matching TRBD2 (6 bases). Germline V CDR1 and CDR2: LGHNA, YNFKEQ. Trimming left V 2 bases short and J 6 bases short, with 11 bases between. The CDR3 sequence is 14 residues long. CDR3 DNA sequence: TGTGCCAGCAGCCAACCGGGACTTGGCAATGAGCAGTTCTTC. It is translated as CASSQPGLGNEQFF.

The CDR3, as DNA: TGTGCCAGCAGCGTAGGAGGGTGGACTAATGAAAAACTGTTTTTT. Its translation is CASSVGGWTNEKLFF. This chain joins TRBV9 and TRBJ1-4, with D uncertain. CDR1 and CDR2 (germline): SGDLS, YYNGEE. V gave up 0 bases and J gave up 2 bases, with 8 bases separating them. There are 15 residues in the CDR3.

The rearrangement links TRBV7-2 to TRBJ2-7; D is undetermined. V was cut by 1 base and J by 6 bases, with 7 bases left in between. The CDR3 has 12 amino acids. The germline V gene has CDR1 SGHTA and CDR2 FQGNSA. CDR3 region: CASSLVRSEQYF. The CDR3 nucleotides are TGTGCCAGCAGCTTAGTGAGGTCCGAGCAGTACTTC.

The V and J genes are TRBV7-2 and TRBJ2-7, with D tentatively TRBD1 (6 bases). V lost 1 base and J lost 6, with 13 bases in between. Germline CDR1 is SGHTA and CDR2 is FQGNSA. This CDR3 is 14 amino acids long. Written as DNA, the CDR3 is TGTGCCAGCAGCTTAGGACAGGTACCGCTCGAGCAGTACTTC. Protein sequence: CASSLGQVPLEQYF.

V gene TRBV21-1 combines with J gene TRBJ1-4; TRBD1 reflects the table's D call only, with no check against the DNA. TRBV21-1 is annotated as a pseudogene. This CDR3 contains 16 residues. This CDR3 reads CASSNLQVTTNEKLFF. CDR3 nucleotide sequence: TGTGCCAGCAGCAATTTACAGGTGACAACTAATGAAAAACTGTTTTTT.

The genes are TRBV5-4 and TRBJ2-5, with D possibly being TRBD1 (7 bases). The germline V gene has CDR1 SGHNT and CDR2 YYREEE (reference sequence). The V end lost 4 bases, the J end lost 5 bases, and 12 bases lay between the germline ends. The CDR3 totals 13 residues. In DNA form, the CDR3 reads TGTGCCAGCAGCCTCAGGGGGGAGGAGACCCAGTACTTC. Translated: CASSLRGEETQYF.

J is TRBJ1-4 and V is TRBV30; D gene uncertain. The CDR3 is 13 amino acids. Trimming pared 1 base from V and 6 bases from J, leaving 9 bases between. CDR1 and CDR2 (germline): GTSNPN, SVGIG (reference sequence). CDR3 sequence: CAWSAQSYEKLFF. CDR3 DNA: TGTGCCTGGAGTGCACAGAGTTATGAAAAACTGTTTTTT.

This clone has a single count. The chain recombines TRBV5-1 with TRBJ2-1; 9 bases agree with TRBD2. Germline V gene sequence: CDR1 SGHRS, CDR2 YFSETQ. The length of the CDR3 is 16 residues. V lost 3 bases and J lost 6; bases outside the gene matches: 10. The CDR3 DNA reads TGCGCCAGCAGCTCGTACTCGGGACTAGCAGGCAATGAGCAGTTCTTC. Residues: CASSSYSGLAGNEQFF.

The chain combines TRBV27 with TRBJ2-3; TRBD1 matches at 10 bases. Germline values: CDR1 MNHEY, CDR2 SMNVEV (reference sequence). This CDR3 region has 15 residues. V shed 3 bases, J shed 5 bases, and the junction held 5 bases outside the gene matches. The CDR3 DNA reads TGTGCCAGCAGTTTTGGGGGACAGGGGCGAGATACGCAGTATTTT. This codes for CASSFGGQGRDTQYF.

The chain uses TRBV25-1 and TRBJ2-7, with unresolved D. Germline V gene data show CDR1 as MGHDK and CDR2 as SYGVNS. V shed 5 bases and J shed 5 bases, with 4 bases lying between them. This CDR3 contains 10 residues. The CDR3 coding sequence is TGTGCCAGCAGTTTCGACGAGCAGTACTTC. This encodes CASSFDEQYF.

The V and J genes are TRBV4-3 and TRBJ1-5; maybe TRBD1 (6 bases). CDR1 is LGHNA, CDR2 YSLEER, per germline. The CDR3 extends over 13 amino acids. V lost 0 bases to trimming and J lost 11 bases, with 11 bases between them. The CDR3 region is CASSQDWDTAQHF. CDR3 DNA sequence: TGCGCCAGCAGCCAAGACTGGGACACGGCCCAGCATTTT.

This clone appeared a single time. V is TRBV7-2 and J is TRBJ2-7; 9 bases align to TRBD2. This CDR3 region has 15 residues. Germline V gives CDR1 SGHTA, CDR2 FQGNSA. Trimming took 5 bases from V and 0 from J; bases not matched to a gene: 5. The CDR3 reads CASSPRTSVSYEQYF. The DNA for the CDR3 is TGTGCCAGCAGCCCAAGGACTAGCGTCTCCTACGAGCAGTACTTC.

V usage is TRBV30 and J usage is TRBJ1-5; 12 nucleotides line up with TRBD1. Germline assignment: CDR1 GTSNPN and CDR2 SVGIG (reference sequence). CDR3 length: 14 amino acids. After removal of 2 bases from V and 7 bases from J, the junction contained 3 bases not matched to a gene. CDR3 amino acids: CAWSTGTGGQPQHF. In DNA, the CDR3 is TGTGCCTGGAGTACCGGGACAGGGGGCCAGCCCCAGCATTTT.

This chain connects TRBV5-1 to TRBJ2-1; 7 bases map to TRBD1. The CDR3 loop spans 17 amino acids. J lost 5 bases, V lost 0 bases, and 11 bases had no gene match. Germline V CDR1 and CDR2: SGHRS, YFSETQ. CDR3 DNA: TGCGCCAGCAGCTTGGGTAGGAAAGGGGGCAGCGACAATGAGCAGTTCTTC. The encoded protein is CASSLGRKGGSDNEQFF.

This sequence joins TRBV5-1 and TRBJ1-1; TRBD1 might be the D (5 bases). CDR3 length: 13 residues. The germline gives CDR1 SGHRS, CDR2 YFSETQ. With 0 bases removed from V and 4 bases from J, the gap between germline ends came to 7 bases. CDR3 region: CASSLGGSTEAFF. DNA for the CDR3: TGCGCCAGCAGCTTGGGGGGCAGCACTGAAGCTTTCTTT.

The chain recombines TRBV6-5 with TRBJ1-2; D is unresolved. The CDR3 runs to 12 residues. Germline loops: CDR1 MNHEY, CDR2 SVGAGI. The V end was cut by 0 bases, the J end by 8 bases, with 7 bases between. The CDR3 sequence: CASSYSTGGYTF. As DNA, the CDR3 is TGTGCCAGCAGTTACTCGACGGGGGGCTACACCTTC.

This clone was found once. This chain joins TRBV3-1 (or the pseudogene TRBV3-2) and TRBJ2-7; D gene uncertain. V was cut by 5 bases and J by 7 bases, with 18 bases left in between. From germline, CDR1 is LGHDT and CDR2 YNNKEL (reference sequence). The CDR3 is 14 amino acids. The CDR3 here is CASSDPRAGREQYF. The CDR3 nucleotides read TGTGCCAGCAGCGACCCCCGGGCCGGGCGGGAGCAGTACTTC.

The V call is TRBV4-1, the J call TRBJ1-2; a weak D match, TRBD1 (6 bases). V lost 1 base, J lost 2 bases, and 11 bases lay in between. The CDR3 loop spans 15 amino acids. Germline CDR1 is MGHRA and CDR2 is YSYEKL. The chain's CDR3 is CASSQVAGANYGYTF. The DNA for the CDR3 is TGCGCCAGCAGCCAAGTCGCGGGGGCAAACTATGGCTACACCTTC.

This clone was seen once. This chain connects TRBV4-2 to TRBJ2-7; 7 bases align to TRBD2. This CDR3 spans 14 amino acids. Germline CDR1 LGHNA, CDR2 YNFKEQ. Unmatched junction bases numbered 6, after V lost 1 base and J lost 6 bases. The CDR3 bases are TGTGCCAGCAGCCAAGGGGGGGGTTTCAGCGAGCAGTACTTC. This translates into CASSQGGGFSEQYF.

This rearrangement joins TRBV5-1 to TRBJ2-5; 7 bases line up with TRBD1. Germline CDR1 reads SGHRS; CDR2 reads YFSETQ. Unmatched junction bases numbered 11, after V lost 5 bases and J lost 4 bases. The CDR3 runs to 15 residues. The CDR3 protein is CASRRDSQSGETQYF. CDR3 in DNA: TGCGCCAGCAGAAGGGACAGTCAAAGCGGAGAGACCCAGTACTTC.

CDR3 amino acids: CAWSPQQGRVGYEQYF. In DNA form, the CDR3 reads TGTGCCTGGAGTCCTCAACAGGGGAGGGTCGGCTACGAGCAGTACTTC. The chain joins TRBV30 to TRBJ2-7; D could derive from TRBD1 or TRBD2 (7 bases each). This CDR3 spans 16 amino acids. V lost 2 bases and J 3 bases, leaving 20 bases between the germline ends. Germline V gives CDR1 GTSNPN, CDR2 SVGIG (reference sequence).

This clone was observed once. V usage is TRBV4-1 and J usage is TRBJ2-1, with TRBD1 as a possible D gene (5 bases). This CDR3 region has 15 residues. Germline V lookup: CDR1 MGHRA, CDR2 YSYEKL. Trimming pared 0 bases from V and 1 base from J, leaving 7 bases between. CDR3 residues: CASSQDRASYNEQFF. Written as DNA, the CDR3 is TGCGCCAGCAGCCAAGACAGGGCTTCCTACAATGAGCAGTTCTTC.